This note documents a single TCR beta chain sequence. The data are from a study of cytotoxic CD8 clonotypes in ibrutinib-treated CLL. Background on the study: In all, about a dozen patients were relapsed/refractory, approximately 14 were treatment-naive and roughly 18 were IGHV unmutated.

This CDR3 has 13 amino acids. The V gene lost 5 bases and the J gene lost 3 bases, with 10 bases spanning the gap. From germline, CDR1 is PRHDT and CDR2 FYEKMQ (reference sequence). A 1 in 200,000 to 1 in 1 million T cell depth was the sequencing target. Method: immunoSEQ multiplex PCR; TCRdb's copy keeps in-frame clones and lacks some. The sample lists fewer than 400,000 clones, 67% occurring once. The chain joins TRBV13 to TRBJ1-1; TRBD1 might be the D (6 bases). Here the sequenced sample was PBMCs, taken after 36 months of ibrutinib treatment. The source of this sequence is a human donor with chronic lymphocytic leukemia. CDR3 DNA: TGTGCCAGCAGCAAGGGGGGCTACACTGAAGCTTTCTTT. The encoded protein is CASSKGGYTEAFF.